This is a list of T cell receptor beta chains from one sample in a study of blood T cells in healthy people across ages. TCRdb called the 5' RACE reads again in MiXCR, with one record for every CDR3 protein. The sample has nearly 800,000 distinct CDR3 sequences; 20% to 25% are singletons. The same sample was also used in a study of T cells of mothers and their children.

Sequencing used blood. The receptor set was obtained from a boy aged 5-17 years in good health. Both conserved end residues are part of each CDR3. The order of the fields is V gene, D gene, J gene, clone size, CDR3 protein, CDR3 DNA. D genes are given only for firm matches. Size tells how often a clone was seen (once, few, many) or the class of an expanded clone, and some rows leave it out.

>TRBV27|NA|TRBJ2-7|NA
CASSLSSGWSSYEQYF
TGTGCCAGCAGTTTGTCTTCGGGGTGGAGCTCCTACGAGCAGTACTTC
>TRBV15|NA|TRBJ1-4|NA
CATSRDLASSNEKLFF
TGTGCCACCAGCAGAGATTTGGCCAGCTCTAATGAAAAACTGTTTTTT
>TRBV5-5|NA|TRBJ1-1|NA
CASSLGQSTEAFF
TGTGCCAGCAGCTTGGGACAGTCAACTGAAGCTTTCTTT
>TRBV2|NA|TRBJ1-2|few
CASSVSLGDNYGYTF
TGTGCCAGCAGTGTGTCCCTAGGGGATAACTATGGCTACACCTTC
>TRBV7-9|NA|TRBJ2-7|NA
CASSLKGEAPYEQYF
TGTGCCAGCAGCTTAAAGGGGGAGGCCCCCTACGAGCAGTACTTC
>TRBV25-1|NA|TRBJ2-4|NA
CASSEWSGNIQYF
TGTGCCAGCAGTGAATGGTCAGGCAACATTCAGTACTTC
>TRBV5-1|NA|TRBJ1-1|NA
CASSSDTGYTEAFF
TGCGCCAGCAGCTCCGATACAGGCTACACTGAAGCTTTCTTT
>TRBV27|NA|TRBJ1-6|few
CASSTGLTYNSPLHF
TGTGCCAGCAGTACCGGACTCACCTATAATTCACCCCTCCACTTT
>TRBV27|TRBD2|TRBJ2-7|NA
CASSLGAGGIEQYF
TGTGCCAGCAGTTTGGGCGCGGGAGGAATAGAGCAGTACTTC
>TRBV28|NA|TRBJ2-2|NA
CASRPTSRTGELFF
TGTGCCAGCAGGCCCACCAGTCGGACCGGGGAGCTGTTTTTT
>TRBV6-6|TRBD1|TRBJ2-7|NA
CASSYIDRGAYEQYF
TGTGCCAGCAGTTACATCGACAGGGGGGCCTACGAGCAGTACTTC
>TRBV28|NA|TRBJ2-2|NA
CASSLGTASTGELFF
TGTGCCAGCAGTTTAGGGACGGCGAGCACCGGGGAGCTGTTTTTT
>TRBV7-2|TRBD1|TRBJ2-5|few
CASSSRTGVETQYF
TGTGCCAGCAGCTCCCGGACAGGGGTAGAGACCCAGTACTTC
>TRBV12-3/TRBV12-4|TRBD1|TRBJ1-6|few
CASSPTGVYNSPLHF
TGTGCCAGCAGCCCGACAGGGGTCTATAATTCACCCCTCCACTTT
>TRBV20-1|TRBD2|TRBJ2-1|few
CSARDWASGVSYNEQFF
TGCAGTGCTAGAGATTGGGCTAGCGGGGTATCCTACAATGAGCAGTTCTTC
>TRBV12-3/TRBV12-4|TRBD2|TRBJ2-1|NA
CASSLRLAGDTNEQFF
TGTGCCAGCAGTTTACGACTAGCGGGAGACACTAATGAGCAGTTCTTC
>TRBV10-3|NA|TRBJ2-1|NA
CAIREDSYNEQFF
TGTGCCATCAGGGAAGACTCTTACAATGAGCAGTTCTTC
>TRBV28|NA|TRBJ2-5|many
CASRTGTHDVGTQYF
TGTGCCAGCAGAACCGGGACACACGATGTGGGGACCCAGTACTTC
>TRBV29-1|TRBD2|TRBJ2-5|many
CSVATSGRGETQYF
TGCAGCGTTGCGACTAGCGGGAGGGGAGAGACCCAGTACTTC
>TRBV27|NA|TRBJ2-7|once
CASSHRYSIYEQYF
TGTGCCAGCTCCCACAGGTATAGTATCTACGAGCAGTACTTC
>TRBV28|NA|TRBJ2-4|NA
CASSDRGGLIGNIQYF
TGTGCCAGCAGCGACCGAGGTGGGTTAATCGGAAACATTCAGTACTTC
>TRBV9|NA|TRBJ2-1|few
CASSVGYYNEQFF
TGTGCCAGCAGCGTTGGTTACTACAATGAGCAGTTCTTC
>TRBV24-1|TRBD1|TRBJ2-5|few
CATSDPAGTGSNTQETQYF
TGTGCCACCAGTGATCCGGCCGGGACAGGGTCCAATACGCAAGAGACCCAGTACTTC
>TRBV7-9|NA|TRBJ2-1|few
CASSGTSFDEQFF
TGTGCCAGCAGCGGAACTAGTTTTGATGAGCAGTTCTTC
>TRBV12-3/TRBV12-4|TRBD1|TRBJ1-6|NA
CASSSTGQVGRGPLHF
TGTGCCAGCAGTTCGACCGGACAGGTCGGGAGGGGACCCCTCCACTTT
>TRBV5-1|NA|TRBJ1-1|NA
CASSFAGADTEAFF
TGCGCCAGCAGCTTCGCGGGGGCGGACACTGAAGCTTTCTTT
>TRBV3-1|TRBD2|TRBJ2-3|NA
CASSQGTGRTSLEDTQYF
TGTGCCAGCAGCCAAGGCACAGGGCGGACTAGCCTCGAAGATACGCAGTATTTT
>TRBV5-1|TRBD1|TRBJ1-2|NA
CASGSSQTGDYGYTF
TGCGCCAGCGGATCTTCCCAGACAGGGGACTATGGCTACACCTTC
>TRBV7-3|TRBD1|TRBJ2-7|few
CASSLTSDRGSDEQYF
TGTGCCAGCAGCTTAACCAGCGACAGGGGGTCTGACGAGCAGTACTTC
>TRBV29-1|NA|TRBJ1-1|NA
CSVEEEPGTEAFF
TGCAGCGTTGAGGAGGAGCCGGGCACTGAAGCTTTCTTT
>TRBV11-2|NA|TRBJ2-5|NA
CASSLEAGGGLETQYF
TGTGCCAGCAGCTTAGAGGCAGGTGGGGGCCTAGAGACCCAGTACTTC
>TRBV12-3/TRBV12-4|TRBD1|TRBJ2-4|few
CASRTGIIGNIQYF
TGTGCCAGCAGGACAGGGATCATCGGAAACATTCAGTACTTC
>TRBV29-1|TRBD1|TRBJ1-2|NA
CSARTGEYYGYTF
TGCAGCGCCCGGACAGGGGAGTACTATGGCTACACCTTC
>TRBV18|NA|TRBJ1-4|NA
CASPEMESNEKLFF
TGTGCCAGCCCAGAAATGGAGAGTAATGAAAAACTGTTTTTT
>TRBV2|NA|TRBJ2-7|few
CASSEGHSYEQYF
TGTGCCAGCAGTGAAGGGCACTCCTACGAGCAGTACTTC
>TRBV19|NA|TRBJ1-2|NA
CASSVYYDYTF
TGTGCCAGTAGTGTGTACTATGACTACACCTTC